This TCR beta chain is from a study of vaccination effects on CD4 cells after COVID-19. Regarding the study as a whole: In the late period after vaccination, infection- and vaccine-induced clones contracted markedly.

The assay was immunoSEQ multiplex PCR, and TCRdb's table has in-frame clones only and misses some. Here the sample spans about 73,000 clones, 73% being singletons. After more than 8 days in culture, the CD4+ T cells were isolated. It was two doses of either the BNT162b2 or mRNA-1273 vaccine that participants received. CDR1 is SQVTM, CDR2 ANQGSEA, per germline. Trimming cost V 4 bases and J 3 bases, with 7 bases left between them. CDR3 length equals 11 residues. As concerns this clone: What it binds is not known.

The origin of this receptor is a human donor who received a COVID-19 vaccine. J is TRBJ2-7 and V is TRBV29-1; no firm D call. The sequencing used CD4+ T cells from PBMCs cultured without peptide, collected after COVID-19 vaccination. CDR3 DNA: TGCAGCGTTGGACATGTCTACGAGCAGTACGTC. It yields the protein CSVGHVYEQYV.